This T cell receptor (beta chain) derives from a study of T cell repertoires in cytomegalovirus infection. Of note for this clonotype: As yet, its antigen is unknown.

One entry per CDR3 protein results from TCRdb running MiXCR on the reads. Of some 800,000 distinct CDR3 sequences listed, 25% to 35% are singletons. The sequences come from cultured CD8+ T cells from PBMCs, collected from culture after CMV antigen stimulation. The source of this sequence is a human donor in good health (CMV status not recorded). Some clones in this sample may be carry-over from other donors' samples.

The CDR3 sequence: CASSQDPGIQNTEAFF. As DNA, the CDR3 is TGCGCCAGCAGCCAAGATCCGGGCATACAGAACACTGAAGCTTTCTTT. The chain uses TRBV4-1 and TRBJ1-1; D gene uncertain. CDR3 size: 16 residues. V gave up 0 bases and J gave up 1 base, with 12 bases separating them. Germline CDR1 is MGHRA and CDR2 is YSYEKL.